A few counts support the clone carrying this T cell receptor (beta chain). Its antigen is currently unknown. Arm-PCR of CDR3 regions and iRepertoire HTBI primers were the basis on which TCR beta libraries were built. Via MiXCR, TCRdb re-called the multiplex PCR reads, giving one row per CDR3 protein. The sample yields about 660,000 distinct CDR3 sequences, roughly 30% seen once. The time point denotes: persistent/refractory GD, antithyroid drugs over 5 years with positive TRAb. Construction of the TCR library relied on RNA isolated from PBMCs. The sample belongs to a study of regulatory T cells in long-lasting Graves disease. Study in general: Persistence in Graves' disease required over 5 years of antithyroid drugs plus positive TSH receptor antibodies.

Trimming cost V 6 bases and J 0 bases, with 15 bases left between them. CDR3 length equals 15 residues. Germline V gene data show CDR1 as SQVTM and CDR2 as ANQGSEA. Study-wide points: Graves' patients with persistent disease showed TCR diversity lower than patients newly diagnosed. It was in persistent disease that TRBV28, TRBJ1-2 and TRBJ2-5 were favored. Owing to a sample size that was small, accuracy may have been reduced.

Specimen: peripheral blood mononuclear cells (PBMCs), collected when the disease was refractory, from a patient treated with antithyroid drugs. The clonotype was recovered from a female donor with Graves disease. The chain carries TRBV29-1 and TRBJ2-4; maybe TRBD2 (6 bases). Here the CDR3 reads CSVGGPSLAKNIQYF. The CDR3 region has the DNA TGCAGCGTGGGGGGACCCAGCCTAGCCAAAAACATTCAGTACTTC.